A single TCR beta chain is shown here with its context. Its antigen is currently unknown. The sample comes from a study of cytomegalovirus exposure and HLA in healthy donors. About the research overall: Among several hundred genotyped donors, approximately 80% fell in the Caucasian-associated ancestry cluster.

Primers included in the PCR were 60 Vbeta and 13 Jbeta primers. TCRdb's table, derived via immunoSEQ multiplex PCR, lists solely in-frame clones and lacks some. The table records 100,000 or so clones, under 80% of them present only once. The study, taken as a whole, reports: Information on immune exposure was restricted to one variable (CMV serostatus). Association with HLA alleles at 0.05 false discovery rate was found for 17,000 or so TCR beta sequences in a later analysis.

The CDR3 consists of 16 residues. Per the germline V gene, CDR1 is MNHNS and CDR2 is SASEGT. Trimming shortened V by 1 base and J by 0 bases, and 11 bases separated the two germline ends. The TCR was taken from a woman aged 25 to 45 in good health and CMV-seronegative. V gene TRBV6-1 combines with J gene TRBJ2-3; D perhaps matches TRBD1 (5 bases). Material: PBMCs. The CDR3, as DNA: TGTGCCAGCAGTGAAGGAGACAGACCTAGCACAGATACGCAGTATTTT. This gives the protein CASSEGDRPSTDTQYF.